This is a list of T cell receptor beta chains from one sample in a study of CD8 T cells in ankylosing spondylitis. TCRdb called the 5' RACE reads again in MiXCR, with one record for every CDR3 protein. The table includes around 890,000 distinct CDR3 sequences, 10% to 15% detected once. Sequencing used blood, either unsorted or a sorted T cell fraction (not recorded which). All receptors come from a male donor with ankylosing spondylitis. Both conserved end residues are part of each CDR3. D genes are given only for firm matches. Clone size, where shown, is once, few, many, or a class for clones that have expanded.

TRBV20-1	many	TRBD1	TRBJ2-5	CSAFAGGVETQYF	TGCAGTGCTTTCGCAGGGGGCGTCGAGACCCAGTACTTC
TRBV20-1	few	TRBD1	TRBJ2-2	CSASPADRGLNTGELFF	TGCAGTGCTAGTCCTGCGGACAGGGGGCTCAACACCGGGGAGCTGTTTTTT
TRBV12-3/TRBV12-4	few	-	TRBJ1-1	CASQDGYTEAFF	TGTGCCAGCCAGGACGGTTACACTGAAGCTTTCTTT
TRBV5-5	few	-	TRBJ2-1	CASRTSAGNEQFF	TGTGCCAGCAGGACCTCGGCTGGCAATGAGCAGTTCTTC
TRBV6-5	-	-	TRBJ2-2	CASKGDPGELFF	TGTGCCAGCAAAGGAGATCCCGGGGAGCTGTTTTTT
TRBV29-1	many	-	TRBJ2-5	CSVGRGVGETQYF	TGCAGCGTTGGACGAGGGGTTGGGGAGACCCAGTACTTC
TRBV6-6	many	-	TRBJ2-3	CASSYRGDTQYF	TGTGCCAGCAGTTATCGGGGGGATACGCAGTATTTT
TRBV20-1	-	TRBD2	TRBJ2-3	CSAGGGNSGRYADTQYF	TGCAGTGCCGGAGGGGGTAACAGCGGGAGGTACGCAGATACGCAGTATTTT
TRBV20-1	many	-	TRBJ2-3	CSAPPGAADTQYF	TGCAGTGCGCCGCCCGGGGCCGCAGATACGCAGTATTTT
TRBV3-1	-	-	TRBJ1-1	CASSLLLIGDMNTEAFF	TGTGCCAGCAGCCTCCTATTGATAGGTGATATGAACACTGAAGCTTTCTTT
TRBV6-2/TRBV6-3	few	-	TRBJ2-7	CASSLSQLEQYF	TGTGCCAGCAGTCTGTCCCAGTTGGAGCAGTACTTC
TRBV30	-	-	TRBJ1-6	CAWSDGNSPLHF	TGTGCCTGGAGTGACGGTAATTCACCCCTCCACTTT
TRBV12-3/TRBV12-4	-	-	TRBJ2-5	CASRDRLEETQYF	TGTGCCAGCAGGGACAGACTCGAAGAGACCCAGTACTTC
TRBV6-4	few	-	TRBJ1-2	CASSDNGRYGYTF	TGTGCCAGCAGTGACAACGGCCGCTATGGCTACACCTTC
TRBV6-1	-	TRBD1	TRBJ2-2	CASRAGQGYGELFF	TGTGCCAGCAGGGCCGGACAGGGGTACGGGGAGCTGTTTTTT
TRBV24-1	few	-	TRBJ2-6	CATSDVPGSGANVLTF	TGTGCCACCAGTGATGTACCCGGCTCTGGGGCCAACGTCCTGACTTTC
TRBV11-1	-	-	TRBJ1-1	CASKMEGDTEAFF	TGTGCCAGCAAGATGGAAGGGGACACTGAAGCTTTCTTT
TRBV3-1	-	-	TRBJ2-5	CASSQGMGRDQETQYF	TGTGCCAGCAGCCAAGGCATGGGCCGTGATCAAGAGACCCAGTACTTC
TRBV29-1	many	TRBD2	TRBJ2-3	CSARTRFTDTQYF	TGCAGCGCAAGGACTAGATTCACAGATACGCAGTATTTT
TRBV20-1	few	-	TRBJ1-2	CSARDGSRGGANYGYTF	TGCAGTGCTAGAGATGGCAGTCGGGGGGGGGCTAACTATGGCTACACCTTC
TRBV7-2	many	TRBD1	TRBJ1-5	CASSPRDRDNQPQHF	TGTGCCAGCAGCCCCCGGGACAGGGACAATCAGCCCCAGCATTTT
TRBV28	-	-	TRBJ1-6	CASSARADTNSPLHF	TGTGCCAGCAGTGCCCGGGCAGACACCAATTCACCCCTCCACTTT
TRBV20-1	-	-	TRBJ1-1	CSASPPVRVVNTEAFF	TGCAGTGCGAGTCCCCCTGTCCGGGTCGTGAACACTGAAGCTTTCTTT